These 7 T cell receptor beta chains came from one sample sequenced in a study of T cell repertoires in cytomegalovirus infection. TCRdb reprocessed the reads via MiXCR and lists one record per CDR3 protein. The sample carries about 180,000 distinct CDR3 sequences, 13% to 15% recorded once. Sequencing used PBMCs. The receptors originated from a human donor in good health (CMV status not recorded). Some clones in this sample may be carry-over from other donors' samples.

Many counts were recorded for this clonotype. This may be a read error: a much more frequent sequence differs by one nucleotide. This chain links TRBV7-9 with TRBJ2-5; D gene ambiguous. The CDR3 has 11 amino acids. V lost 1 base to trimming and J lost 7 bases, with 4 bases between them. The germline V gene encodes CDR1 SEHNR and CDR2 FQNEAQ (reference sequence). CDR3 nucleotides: TGTGCCAGCAGCTTAGAAGCGACCCAGTACTTC. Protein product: CASSLEATQYF.

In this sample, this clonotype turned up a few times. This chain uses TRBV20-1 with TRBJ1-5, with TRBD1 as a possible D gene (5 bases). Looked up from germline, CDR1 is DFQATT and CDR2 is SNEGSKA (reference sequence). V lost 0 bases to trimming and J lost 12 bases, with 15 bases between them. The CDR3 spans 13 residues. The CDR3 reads CSARDLTRGNQHF. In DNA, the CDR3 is TGCAGTGCTAGAGACCTGACCCGGGGGAACCAGCATTTT.

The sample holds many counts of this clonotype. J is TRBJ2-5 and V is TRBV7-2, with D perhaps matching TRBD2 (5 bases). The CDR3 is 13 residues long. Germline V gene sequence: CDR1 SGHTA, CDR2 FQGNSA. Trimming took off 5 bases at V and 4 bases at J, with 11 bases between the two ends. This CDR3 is CASSVNGGETQYF. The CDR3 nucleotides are TGTGCCAGCAGCGTGAACGGAGGAGAGACCCAGTACTTC.

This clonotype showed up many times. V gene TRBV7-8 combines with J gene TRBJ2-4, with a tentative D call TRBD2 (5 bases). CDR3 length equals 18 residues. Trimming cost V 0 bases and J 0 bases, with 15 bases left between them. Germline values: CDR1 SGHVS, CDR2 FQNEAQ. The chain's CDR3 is CASSLARGPTLAKNIQYF. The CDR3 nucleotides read TGTGCCAGCAGCTTAGCGCGAGGGCCCACCTTAGCCAAAAACATTCAGTACTTC.

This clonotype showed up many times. The CDR3 here is CASSSIAGSTYEQYF. CDR3 in DNA: TGTGCCAGCAGCTCAATAGCGGGATCGACCTACGAGCAGTACTTC. The J gene is TRBJ2-7, the V gene TRBV6-1; 8 bases agree with TRBD2. Trimming removed 6 bases from V and 2 bases from J; junction bases left unmatched: 9. This CDR3 has 15 amino acids. From germline, CDR1 is MNHNS and CDR2 SASEGT.

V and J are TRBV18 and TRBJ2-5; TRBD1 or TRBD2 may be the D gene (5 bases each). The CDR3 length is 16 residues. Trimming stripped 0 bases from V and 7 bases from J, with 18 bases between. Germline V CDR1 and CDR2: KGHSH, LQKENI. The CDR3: CASSPPTPGTAATQYF. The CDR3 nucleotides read TGTGCCAGCTCACCACCGACCCCCGGGACGGCCGCGACCCAGTACTTC.

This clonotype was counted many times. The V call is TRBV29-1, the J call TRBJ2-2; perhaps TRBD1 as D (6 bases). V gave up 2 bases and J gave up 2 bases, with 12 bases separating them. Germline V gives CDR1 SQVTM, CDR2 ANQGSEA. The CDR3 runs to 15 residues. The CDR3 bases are TGCAGCGTTGAATCTTGGGACACCAACACCGGGGAGCTGTTTTTT. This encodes CSVESWDTNTGELFF.